This T cell receptor beta chain was profiled in a study of shared clonotypes between healthy human individuals. Overall study context: A couple of female and a few male donors aged 18 to 49 were enrolled.

Using immunoSEQ multiplex PCR, the repertoire was profiled, and TCRdb retains in-frame clones only, with some absent. Altogether roughly 2.2 million clones are present, just under 95% being singletons, with the ten largest covering approximately 0.4%. The source material was naive CD4+ T cells from PBMCs. Subset noted: CD45RA+ positively selected. The source is a man aged 18 to 30 in good health. Some clones in this sample may be carry-over from other donors' samples.

The CDR3: CATSRGLAGAYEQYF. CDR3 DNA sequence: TGTGCCACCAGCAGAGGGCTAGCGGGAGCCTACGAGCAGTACTTC. This sequence joins TRBV15 and TRBJ2-7; TRBD2 aligns across 10 bases. Trimming removed 1 base from V and 2 bases from J; junction bases left unmatched: 2. The CDR3 is 15 amino acids. In germline, CDR1 is LNHNV, CDR2 YYDKDF (reference sequence).